Shown below are 14 T cell receptor beta chains from a single sample sequenced in a study of Graves' ophthalmopathy and Graves' hyperthyroidism. For repertoire sequencing, the TCR beta CDR3 regions were amplified from RNA transcripts. First-round RT-PCR with HTBI primers preceded a second-round multiplex PCR. TCRdb analysed the multiplex PCR reads with MiXCR anew, one entry per CDR3 protein. The sample shows roughly 600,000 distinct CDR3 sequences, under 45% of them seen only once. Material: peripheral blood or thyroid tissue (not recorded which). Receptors originate from an adult man with Graves' hyperthyroidism.

About this clonotype: A much larger clone lies one base from this, so it may be a read error. V usage is TRBV19 and J usage is TRBJ1-2; perhaps TRBD1 as D (5 bases). CDR3 length: 13 residues. CDR1 LNHDA and CDR2 SQIVND come from the germline V gene (reference sequence). V gave up 2 bases and J gave up 12 bases, with 16 bases separating them. CDR3: CASSIRQLEGHTF. CDR3 DNA: TGTGCCAGTAGTATACGACAGTTAGAGGGCCACACCTTC.

This clonotype occurred many times. This chain links TRBV4-1 with TRBJ2-7; 8 bases fit TRBD1. The CDR3 extends over 13 amino acids. CDR1 MGHRA and CDR2 YSYEKL come from the germline V gene. J gave up 7 bases and V 5 bases, and 7 bases lay outside the gene matches. The CDR3 spells CASSAVQGEEQYF. In DNA, the CDR3 is TGCGCCAGCAGCGCGGTACAGGGGGAAGAGCAGTACTTC.

This clonotype was detected ten times or more. The rearrangement links TRBV6-5 to TRBJ2-2; D remains unclear. CDR3 size: 14 residues. Trimming cost V 2 bases and J 0 bases, with 4 bases left between them. Germline V lookup: CDR1 MNHEY, CDR2 SVGAGI. The CDR3 DNA reads TGTGCCAGCAGTTACGGGGCGAACACCGGGGAGCTGTTTTTT. Protein: CASSYGANTGELFF.

The chain combines TRBV12-3 or TRBV12-4 with TRBJ1-2; weak D call: TRBD1 (5 bases). V was clipped by 7 bases and J by 8 bases, with 20 bases between them. This CDR3 region has 14 residues. CDR3 residues: CASTPWIGASGYTF. The DNA of the CDR3 is TGTGCCAGCACCCCATGGATAGGGGCGTCGGGCTACACCTTC.

In this sample, this clonotype turned up many times. The chain links TRBV7-8 to TRBJ2-5; D unresolved. The CDR3 has 17 amino acids. The germline V gene encodes CDR1 SGHVS and CDR2 FQNEAQ. V lost 0 bases and J 3 bases, leaving 17 bases between the germline ends. The CDR3 nucleotides are TGTGCCAGCAGCTTAGCAAGTAGGACCCGTAGGGAAGAGACCCAGTACTTC. Amino acid sequence: CASSLASRTRREETQYF.

This rearrangement joins TRBV3-1 to TRBJ2-3, with D possibly being TRBD2 (6 bases). The CDR3 contains 17 residues. V was trimmed by 1 base and J by 2 bases, leaving 16 bases between them. Germline V gene lookup returns CDR1 LGHDT and CDR2 YNNKEL (reference sequence). CDR3 protein: CASSQGGGAGYTDTQYF. The CDR3 bases are TGTGCCAGCAGCCAAGGAGGTGGTGCGGGATACACAGATACGCAGTATTTT.

The table lists this clonotype with many counts. The chain couples TRBV11-2 to TRBJ1-2, with D uncertain. The CDR3 contains 9 residues. Germline CDR1 and CDR2: SGHAT and FQNNGV. V was cut by 8 bases and J by 4 bases, with 2 bases left in between. The DNA of the CDR3 is TGTGCCAGCCCCTATGGCTACACCTTC. Its protein product is CASPYGYTF.

V and J are TRBV29-1 and TRBJ1-5; no firm D call. Deletions cut 6 bases from V and 4 bases from J, with 7 bases between. The CDR3 extends over 11 amino acids. Germline lookup yields CDR1 SQVTM and CDR2 ANQGSEA. CDR3 sequence reads: CSVVQNQPQHF. Written as DNA, the CDR3 is TGCAGCGTAGTACAGAATCAGCCCCAGCATTTT.

Written as DNA, the CDR3 is TGCAGTGCAGGGGGGGGCCTCCAAGAGACCCAGTACTTC. This gives the protein CSAGGGLQETQYF. V and J are TRBV20-1 and TRBJ2-7; D perhaps matches TRBD2 (7 bases). The closer fit of TRBJ2-5 to the DNA end suggests the J call may be wrong. The CDR3 length is 13 residues. Germline lookup yields CDR1 DFQATT and CDR2 SNEGSKA (reference sequence).

The chain carries TRBV6-6 and TRBJ2-5, with D perhaps matching TRBD1 (6 bases). The CDR3 sequence is 16 residues long. The V gene's germline CDR1 is MNHNY and CDR2 SVGAGI (reference sequence). Trimming took off 0 bases at V and 1 base at J, with 12 bases between the two ends. CDR3 protein: CASSYSRTASQETQYF. CDR3 nucleotide sequence: TGTGCCAGCAGTTACTCCAGGACAGCGAGCCAAGAGACCCAGTACTTC.

This clonotype was seen repeatedly, ten times or more. The genes are TRBV10-3 and TRBJ2-7, with TRBD1 matching 8 bases. The ends lost 10 bases at V and 6 bases at J; junction bases unmatched: 11. CDR3 length: 13 amino acids. Germline-derived CDR1 and CDR2 are ENHRY and SYGVKD. CDR3 sequence: CATSEDRVSEQYF. The DNA for the CDR3 is TGTGCCACTAGCGAGGACAGGGTGTCCGAGCAGTACTTC.

This clonotype was seen a single time. The genes are TRBV19 and TRBJ1-2; D possibly corresponds to TRBD1 (6 bases). The CDR3 length is 16 residues. From germline, CDR1 is LNHDA and CDR2 SQIVND (reference sequence). Deletions cut 3 bases from V and 0 bases from J, with 14 bases between. CDR3 in amino acids: CASSIRTEKANYGYTF. In nucleotides, the CDR3 is TGTGCCAGTAGTATTCGGACAGAAAAAGCTAACTATGGCTACACCTTC.

This clonotype came up a few times. This chain uses TRBV15 with TRBJ2-3, with 15 bases fitting TRBD2. Germline V CDR1 and CDR2: LNHNV, YYDKDF (reference sequence). The trim removed 3 bases at V and 2 bases at J, leaving 3 bases unmatched. The CDR3 extends over 17 amino acids. CDR3 region: CATSSGTSGRYTDTQYF. In nucleotides, the CDR3 is TGTGCCACCAGCAGTGGGACTAGCGGGAGGTACACAGATACGCAGTATTTT.

The chain uses TRBV9 and TRBJ1-5, with TRBD1 identical over 10 bases. Germline CDR1 and CDR2: SGDLS and YYNGEE. This CDR3 has 16 amino acids. The V and J ends lost 7 bases and 2 bases, in that order; junction bases with no gene match: 9. The CDR3 is CASSRTGGTGNQPQHF. The CDR3 coding sequence is TGTGCCAGCTCCCGGACAGGGGGTACGGGCAATCAGCCCCAGCATTTT.